This is a list of T cell receptor beta chains from one sample in a study of OX40 agonist ivuxolimab in advanced cancers. Measured with immunoSEQ multiplex PCR; TCRdb has only the in-frame clones, and not every one. The sample carries about 59,000 clones, more than 65% recorded once. The sequences come from CD4+ or CD8+ T cells sorted from blood, collected in a trial of the OX40 agonist ivuxolimab. The origin of the receptors is an adult with an advanced solid tumor such as melanoma, head and neck, liver or kidney cancer. Each CDR3 is given with its conserved first and last residue. The order of the fields is D gene, clone size, J gene, V gene, CDR3 protein, CDR3 DNA. The D gene is left open where the match is weak. Size values are once, few and many counts, or a class for expanded clones, and some rows have none.

>TRBD1|.|TRBJ1-6|TRBV28
CASNTGDSPLHF
TGTGCCAGCAATACAGGGGATTCACCCCTCCACTTT
>TRBD1|.|TRBJ2-2|TRBV28
CASRRTGLNTGELFF
TGTGCCAGTCGGAGGACAGGGTTAAACACCGGGGAGCTGTTTTTT
>.|.|TRBJ2-3|TRBV11-2
CASSPDMGSTQYF
TGTGCCAGCAGCCCTGATATGGGTAGTACGCAGTATTTT
>.|few|TRBJ2-7|TRBV6-1
CASSENDQPQYF
TGTGCCAGCAGTGAAAACGACCAGCCGCAGTACTTC
>.|.|TRBJ1-5|TRBV10-3
CAISESKEDQPQHF
TGTGCCATCAGTGAGTCAAAGGAAGATCAGCCCCAGCATTTT
>.|.|TRBJ2-3|TRBV10-3
CAIRDSEGPDTQYF
TGTGCCATCAGAGATAGCGAGGGTCCAGATACGCAGTATTTT
>.|.|TRBJ1-2|TRBV18
CASSPGYGANYGYTF
TGTGCCAGCTCACCGGGGTATGGGGCTAACTATGGCTACACCTTC
>.|.|TRBJ2-7|TRBV6-5
CASNQGTEQYF
TGTGCCAGCAACCAGGGTACCGAGCAGTACTTC
>.|.|TRBJ2-1|TRBV5-1
CASSSPGRWGDSYNEQFF
TGCGCCAGCAGCTCGCCGGGGAGGTGGGGAGACTCCTACAATGAGCAGTTCTTC
>.|.|TRBJ2-2|TRBV10-3
CATHTGVESGELFF
TGTGCCACCCATACCGGGGTCGAGAGCGGGGAGCTGTTTTTT
>.|.|TRBJ1-4|TRBV2
CASSEVGTTNEKLFF
TGTGCCAGCAGTGAAGTAGGGACAACTAATGAAAAACTGTTTTTT
>TRBD2|once|TRBJ2-4|TRBV30
CAWSSLGGGKNIQYF
TGTGCCTGGAGCTCCCTTGGCGGGGGGAAAAACATTCAGTACTTC
>TRBD1|once|TRBJ2-7|TRBV30
CAWSDPGQGTYEQYF
TGTGCCTGGAGTGACCCAGGACAGGGTACCTACGAGCAGTACTTC
>.|.|TRBJ1-2|TRBV5-1
CASSVLPGSRGYTF
TGCGCCAGCAGCGTACTACCAGGGAGTCGTGGCTACACCTTC
>.|.|TRBJ1-3|TRBV18
CASSPEGPGFSGNTIYF
TGTGCCAGCTCCCCCGAGGGACCTGGCTTTTCTGGAAACACCATATATTTT
>.|.|TRBJ2-3|TRBV4-2
CASSQEVGGRDTQYF
TGTGCCAGCAGCCAAGAGGTGGGGGGAAGGGATACGCAGTATTTT